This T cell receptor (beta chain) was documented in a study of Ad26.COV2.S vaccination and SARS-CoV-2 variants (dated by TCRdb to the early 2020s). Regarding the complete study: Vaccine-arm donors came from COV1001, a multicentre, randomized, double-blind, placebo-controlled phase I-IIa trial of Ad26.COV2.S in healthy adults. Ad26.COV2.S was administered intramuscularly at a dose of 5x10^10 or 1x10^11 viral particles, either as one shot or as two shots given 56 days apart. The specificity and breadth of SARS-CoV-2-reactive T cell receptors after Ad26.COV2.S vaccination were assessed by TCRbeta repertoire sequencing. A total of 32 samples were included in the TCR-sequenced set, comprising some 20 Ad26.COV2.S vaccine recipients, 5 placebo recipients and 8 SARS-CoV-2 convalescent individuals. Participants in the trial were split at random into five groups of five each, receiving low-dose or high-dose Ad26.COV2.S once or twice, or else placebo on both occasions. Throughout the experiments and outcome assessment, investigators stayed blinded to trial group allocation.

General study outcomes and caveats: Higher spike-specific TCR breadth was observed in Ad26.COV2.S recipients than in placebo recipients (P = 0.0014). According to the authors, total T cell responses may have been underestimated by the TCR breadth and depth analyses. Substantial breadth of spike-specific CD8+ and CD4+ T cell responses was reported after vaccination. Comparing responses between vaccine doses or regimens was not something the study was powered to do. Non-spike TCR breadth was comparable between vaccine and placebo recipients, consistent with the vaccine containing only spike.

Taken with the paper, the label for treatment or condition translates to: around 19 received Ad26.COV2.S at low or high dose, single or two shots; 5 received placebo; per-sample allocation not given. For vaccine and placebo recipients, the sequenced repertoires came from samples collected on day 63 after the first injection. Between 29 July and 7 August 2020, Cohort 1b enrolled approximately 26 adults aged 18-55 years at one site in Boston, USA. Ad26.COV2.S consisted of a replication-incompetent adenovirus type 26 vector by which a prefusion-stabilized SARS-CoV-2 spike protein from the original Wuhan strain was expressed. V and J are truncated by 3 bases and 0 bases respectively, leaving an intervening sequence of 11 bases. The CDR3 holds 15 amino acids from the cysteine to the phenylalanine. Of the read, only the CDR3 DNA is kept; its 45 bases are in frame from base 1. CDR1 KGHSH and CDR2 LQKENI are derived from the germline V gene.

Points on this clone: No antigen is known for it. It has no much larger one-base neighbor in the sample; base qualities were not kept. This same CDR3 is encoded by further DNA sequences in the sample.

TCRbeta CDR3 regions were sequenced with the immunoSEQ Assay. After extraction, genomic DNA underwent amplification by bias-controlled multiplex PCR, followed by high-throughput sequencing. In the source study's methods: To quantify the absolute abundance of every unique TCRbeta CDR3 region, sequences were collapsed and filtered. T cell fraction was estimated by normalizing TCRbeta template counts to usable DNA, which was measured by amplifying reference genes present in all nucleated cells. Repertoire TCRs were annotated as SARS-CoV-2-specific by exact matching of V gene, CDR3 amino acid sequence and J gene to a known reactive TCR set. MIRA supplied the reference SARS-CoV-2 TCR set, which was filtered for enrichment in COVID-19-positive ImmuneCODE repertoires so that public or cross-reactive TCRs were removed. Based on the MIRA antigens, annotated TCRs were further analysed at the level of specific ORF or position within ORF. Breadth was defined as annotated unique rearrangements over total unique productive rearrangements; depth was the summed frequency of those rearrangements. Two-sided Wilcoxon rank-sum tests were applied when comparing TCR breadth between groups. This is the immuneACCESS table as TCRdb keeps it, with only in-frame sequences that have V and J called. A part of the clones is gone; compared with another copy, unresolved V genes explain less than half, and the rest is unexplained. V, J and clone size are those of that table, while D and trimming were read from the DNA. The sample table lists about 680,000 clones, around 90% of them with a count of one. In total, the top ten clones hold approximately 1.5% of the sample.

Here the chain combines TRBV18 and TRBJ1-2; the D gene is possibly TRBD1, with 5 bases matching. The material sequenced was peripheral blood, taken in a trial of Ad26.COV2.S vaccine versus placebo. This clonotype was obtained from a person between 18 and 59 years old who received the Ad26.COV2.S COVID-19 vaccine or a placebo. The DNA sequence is TGTGCCAGCTCACCGGGGACGGGAGCTAACTATGGCTACACCTTC. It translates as CASSPGTGANYGYTF.